The clone carrying this T cell receptor beta chain was observed at least ten times. Its specificity is not known. Exclusions: uncontrolled infection, other autoimmune disease, pregnancy, lactation. Fresh 10 ml peripheral blood yielded PBMCs. The data were taken from a study of T cells in Graves' hyperthyroidism and ophthalmopathy. Background on the study: At initial diagnosis, before any treatment had begun, peripheral blood was obtained. General study points: Blood shared most expanded thyroid clonotypes above 0.001.

The TCR beta CDR3 regions underwent amplification using RNA transcripts as the source. The HTBI set primed first-round TCR CDR3 RT-PCR. MiXCR, applied by TCRdb to the multiplex PCR reads, yields one record per CDR3 protein. The sample yields under 650,000 distinct CDR3 sequences, around 15% seen once. Trimming removed 8 bases at V and 0 bases at J, with 2 bases between. There are 10 residues in the CDR3. Per germline, CDR1 LGHDT and CDR2 YNNKEL (reference sequence). V is TRBV3-1 and J is TRBJ2-7; no firm D call. The clonotype was recovered from a woman between 25 and 40 years old with Graves' hyperthyroidism. The sample consisted of blood. DNA of the CDR3: TGTGCCAGCGTCTCCTACGAGCAGTACTTC. Translating gives CASVSYEQYF.